This entry is about one T cell receptor beta chain. The treatment denotes: about 20 received Ad26.COV2.S at low or high dose, single or two shots; several received placebo; per-sample allocation not given. Samples analyzed were those drawn on day 63 after the first vaccine or placebo injection. Sequenced by immunoSEQ multiplex PCR; TCRdb stores in-frame clones only, minus some. The data contain under 550,000 clones, approximately 92% of them singletons. This specimen comes from a study of Ad26.COV2.S vaccination and SARS-CoV-2 variants. Overall study context: Trial arm assignment for the donor was COV1001 Ad26.COV2.S. Ad26.COV2.S shots went into the muscle once or twice, 56 days apart.

Trimming took off 0 bases at V and 6 bases at J, with 8 bases between the two ends. The CDR3 runs to 13 residues. The germline CDR1 and CDR2 sequences are ENHRY and SYGVKD. The sequences come from peripheral blood, collected in a trial of Ad26.COV2.S vaccine versus placebo. The clonotype was recovered from a person aged 18-65 years who received the Ad26.COV2.S COVID-19 vaccine or a placebo. The chain carries TRBV10-3 and TRBJ1-2; no clear D. DNA for the CDR3: TGTGCCATCAGTGAGTCGGAAGGCGATGGCTACACCTTC. Translation gives CAISESEGDGYTF.